The 14 T cell receptor beta chains below were found in one sample sequenced in a study of shared clonotypes between healthy human individuals. Using immunoSEQ multiplex PCR, the repertoire was profiled, and TCRdb retains in-frame clones only, with some absent. In the table there are about 100,000 clones, almost 70% of which are singletons. The sample was memory CD8+ T cells sorted from blood. Specified subset: CD45RO+ cells pooled with CCR7-negative TemRA cells. These receptor sequences come from a man between 25 and 39 years old in good health.

V gene TRBV7-9 combines with J gene TRBJ2-7; possibly TRBD1 for D (5 bases). V lost 3 bases and J lost 3, with 12 bases in between. The CDR3 loop spans 14 amino acids. The germline gives CDR1 SEHNR, CDR2 FQNEAQ (reference sequence). CDR3 sequence (DNA): TGTGCCAGCAGCTTGAGTAGGGGAAACTACGAGCAGTACTTC. This translates into CASSLSRGNYEQYF. The full variable domain, in which reference TRBV7-9 and TRBJ2-7 provide the parts outside the CDR3, is DTGVSQNPRHKITKRGQNVTFRCDPISEHNRLYWYRQTLGQGPEFLTYFQNEAQLEKSRLLSDRFSAERPKGSFSTLEIQRTEQGDSAMYLCASSLSRGNYEQYFGPGTRLTVT.

The V gene is TRBV6-4, the J gene TRBJ2-3; perhaps TRBD2 as D (6 bases). The CDR3 has 15 residues. The ends were cut back, 0 bases at V and 8 bases at J, with 15 bases in the middle. Germline V gene data show CDR1 as MRHNA and CDR2 as SNTAGT. The CDR3 coding sequence is TGTGCCAGCAGTGACTCGAACGCGGGGTCAGCTACGCAGTATTTT. This translates into CASSDSNAGSATQYF.

Many counts were recorded for this clone. This same CDR3 is encoded by further DNA sequences in the sample. V and J are TRBV28 and TRBJ2-7; a possible D gene is TRBD1 (6 bases). The germline CDR1 and CDR2 sequences are MDHEN and SYDVKM. The ends were cut back, 7 bases at V and 4 bases at J, with 11 bases in the middle. CDR3 size: 12 residues. The CDR3 region has the DNA TGTGCCAGCACCCCAGGGGTATACGAGCAGTACTTC. Residues: CASTPGVYEQYF.

The V call is TRBV19, the J call TRBJ2-7; perhaps TRBD2 as D (6 bases). Trimming removed 1 base from V and 6 bases from J, with 10 bases in between. The CDR3 length is 13 residues. CDR1 is LNHDA, CDR2 SQIVND, per germline (reference sequence). The CDR3 DNA sequence: TGTGCCAGTAGTATAGGGGACTCTACCGAGCAGTACTTC. It is translated as CASSIGDSTEQYF.

The gene calls are TRBV2 and TRBJ2-1, with D uncertain. This CDR3 is 14 amino acids long. CDR1 and CDR2 (germline): SNHLY, FYNNEI. Between the trimmed V and J ends, which lost 8 bases and 10 bases, there was a span of 21 bases. In DNA form, the CDR3 reads TGTGCCAGCTCCGGTTCAAACCCTACTGGGGAGCAGTTCTTC. Translated, it gives CASSGSNPTGEQFF. The variable domain in full, completed from reference TRBV2 and TRBJ2-1, reads EPEVTQTPSHQVTQMGQEVILRCVPISNHLYFYWYRQILGQKVEFLVSFYNNEISEKSEIFDDQFSVERPDGSNFTLKIRSTKLEDSAMYFCASSGSNPTGEQFFGPGTRLTVL.

The V and J genes are TRBV18 and TRBJ2-1; 10 positions agree with TRBD2. The CDR3 extends over 16 amino acids. Germline lookup yields CDR1 KGHSH and CDR2 LQKENI. V shed 0 bases, J shed 8 bases, and the junction held 7 bases outside the gene matches. For the CDR3, the DNA is TGTGCCAGCTCACCACCTCAACTAGCGGGATTCTATGAGCAGTTCTTC. Its protein product is CASSPPQLAGFYEQFF.

The rearrangement links TRBV6-5 to TRBJ2-1; a weak D match, TRBD2 (5 bases). V was cut by 2 bases and J by 5 bases, with 13 bases left in between. The CDR3 loop spans 15 amino acids. The germline V gene encodes CDR1 MNHEY and CDR2 SVGAGI. In nucleotides, the CDR3 is TGTGCCAGCAGTTACAAACCCCTAGCCCACAATGAGCAGTTCTTC. This sequence encodes CASSYKPLAHNEQFF.

A few counts support this clone. The germline gene is not matched at one end of the junction; a read error may be the cause. The chain combines TRBV7-6 with TRBJ2-5; 7 bases are a match to TRBD1. This CDR3 comprises 15 residues. The germline V gene has CDR1 SGHVS and CDR2 FNYEAQ. CDR3 coding DNA: TGTGCCAGCACCTTATTTAGGGGGACAGAAGAGACCCAGTACTTC. Translation: CASTLFRGTEETQYF.

The chain carries TRBV7-6 and TRBJ1-4; D unresolved. This CDR3 has 14 amino acids. Trimming shortened V by 5 bases and J by 0 bases, and 7 bases separated the two germline ends. Germline V gene sequence: CDR1 SGHVS, CDR2 FNYEAQ. The chain's CDR3 is CASSQQSTNEKLFF. The CDR3, as DNA: TGTGCCAGCAGCCAACAGTCAACTAATGAAAAACTGTTTTTT.

The gene calls are TRBV11-2 and TRBJ2-1; perhaps TRBD2 as D (6 bases). V dropped 5 bases and J dropped 5 bases, with 19 bases sitting between them. Per the germline V gene, CDR1 is SGHAT and CDR2 is FQNNGV. The CDR3 has 16 residues. CDR3 DNA: TGTGCCAGCAGCCCCTACCCCCGGGAGATACACAATGAGCAGTTCTTC. This translates into CASSPYPREIHNEQFF.

Only a few counts were recorded for this clone. The chain is built from TRBV27 and TRBJ2-1; D gene uncertain. Germline V gives CDR1 MNHEY, CDR2 SMNVEV (reference sequence). The CDR3 consists of 14 residues. Trimming stripped 2 bases from V and 0 bases from J, with 5 bases between. The chain's CDR3 is CASSLGRSYNEQFF. In DNA form, the CDR3 reads TGTGCCAGCAGTTTAGGACGCTCCTACAATGAGCAGTTCTTC.

This clone was counted many times. The rearrangement joins TRBV4-3 to TRBJ2-7; D gene uncertain. Trimming shortened V by 2 bases and J by 0 bases, and 11 bases separated the two germline ends. Germline V gene sequence: CDR1 LGHNA, CDR2 YSLEER. The CDR3 loop spans 15 amino acids. The CDR3 region is CASSQMRSGSYEQYF. The CDR3, as DNA: TGCGCCAGCAGCCAAATGCGTTCGGGCTCCTACGAGCAGTACTTC.

V is TRBV6-5 and J is TRBJ2-7; TRBD1 agrees at 7 bases. This CDR3 is 11 amino acids long. Losses at the gene ends were 6 bases for V and 11 bases for J; bases not matched to a gene: 7. CDR1 and CDR2 from the germline V gene are MNHEY and SVGAGI. Here the CDR3 reads CASSYRDSKYF. The CDR3 DNA reads TGTGCCAGCAGCTACCGGGACAGTAAGTACTTC.

This sequence joins TRBV5-5 and TRBJ2-2, with 7 bases aligning to TRBD1. The CDR3 covers 17 residues. The V segment lost 0 bases and the J segment 0 bases; nucleotides outside the gene matches: 5. Germline V lookup: CDR1 SGHKS, CDR2 YYEKEE (reference sequence). CDR3 amino acids: CASSLESGTANTGELFF. The CDR3 region has the DNA TGTGCCAGCAGCTTGGAGTCCGGGACAGCGAACACCGGGGAGCTGTTTTTT.